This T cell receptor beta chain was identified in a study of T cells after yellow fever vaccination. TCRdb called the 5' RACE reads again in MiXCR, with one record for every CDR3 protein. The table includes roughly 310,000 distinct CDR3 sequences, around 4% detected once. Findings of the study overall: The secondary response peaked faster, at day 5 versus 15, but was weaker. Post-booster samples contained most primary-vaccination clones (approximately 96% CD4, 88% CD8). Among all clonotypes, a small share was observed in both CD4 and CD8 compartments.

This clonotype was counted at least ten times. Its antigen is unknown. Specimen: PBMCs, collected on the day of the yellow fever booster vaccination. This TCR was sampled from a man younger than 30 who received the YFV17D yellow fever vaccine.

This CDR3 reads CASSLQAGLNTEAFF. The CDR3 DNA reads as TGCGCCAGCAGCTTGCAGGCAGGACTAAACACTGAAGCTTTCTTT. V usage is TRBV5-1 and J usage is TRBJ1-1, with unresolved D. The CDR3 runs to 15 residues. The germline gives CDR1 SGHRS, CDR2 YFSETQ. Trimming left V 1 base short and J 2 bases short, with 12 bases between.